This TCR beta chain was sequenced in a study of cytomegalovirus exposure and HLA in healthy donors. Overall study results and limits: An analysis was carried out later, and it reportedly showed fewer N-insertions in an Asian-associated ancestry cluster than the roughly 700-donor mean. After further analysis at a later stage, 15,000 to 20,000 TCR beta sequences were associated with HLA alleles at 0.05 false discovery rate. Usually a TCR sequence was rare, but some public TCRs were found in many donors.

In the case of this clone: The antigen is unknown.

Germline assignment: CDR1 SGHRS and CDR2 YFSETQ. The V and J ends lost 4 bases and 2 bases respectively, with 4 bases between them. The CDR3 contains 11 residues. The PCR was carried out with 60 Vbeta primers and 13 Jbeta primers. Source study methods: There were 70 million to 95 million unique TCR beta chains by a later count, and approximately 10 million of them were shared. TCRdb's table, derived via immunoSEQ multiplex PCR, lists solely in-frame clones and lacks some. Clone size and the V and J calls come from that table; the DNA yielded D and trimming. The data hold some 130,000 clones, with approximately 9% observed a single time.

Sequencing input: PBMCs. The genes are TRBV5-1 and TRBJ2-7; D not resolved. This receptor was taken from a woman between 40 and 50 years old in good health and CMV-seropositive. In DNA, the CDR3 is TGCGCCAGCAGCCTCGCCTACGAGCAGTACTTC. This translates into CASSLAYEQYF.